The subject of this entry is one T cell receptor (beta chain). The antigen is undetermined. Sequence at one end of the junction differs from germline and may be a read error. This sample stems from a study of glioma-infiltrating T cells. Study-wide results and caveats: Tissue and blood shared very few CDR3 sequences.

The iRepertoire nested amplicon-rescue multiplex PCR amplified TCR alpha and beta CDR3s from RNA. Input was about 100-450 ng of tissue mRNA or PBMC total RNA. TCRdb reprocessed the multiplex PCR reads with MiXCR, giving one entry per CDR3 protein. The data show about 140,000 distinct CDR3 sequences, approximately 39% seen once. This CDR3 is built from 15 residues. CDR1 and CDR2 (germline): MNHGY, SAAAGT. The sequence derives from a human donor with low-grade glioma or glioblastoma, undergoing nonglioma brain surgery, or in good health (not recorded which). The chain joins TRBV6-8 to TRBJ1-2; the match to TRBD1 covers 8 bases. Sample: glioma tissue, nonneoplastic brain tissue, or PBMCs (not recorded which). The CDR3 DNA reads TGTGCCAGCAGTTACACCCAGGGGGCTGCGGATGGCTACGCCTTC. It is translated as CASSYTQGAADGYAF.